This T cell receptor (beta chain) stems from a study of cytomegalovirus exposure and HLA in healthy donors. Study results and caveats: For most TCR sequences rarity was the rule, although some public TCRs occurred in many donors. In vitro confirmation showed three CMV-associated chains to be CMV antigen specific. The classifier, whose performance was assessed in both the original and validation cohorts, reportedly diagnosed cytomegalovirus status with high specificity and sensitivity. Cytomegalovirus-associated status was assigned to 164 TCR beta chains.

Comments on this clone: The antigen is unknown.

Trimming left V 4 bases short and J 0 bases short, with 8 bases between. Germline CDR1 reads SGHTS; CDR2 reads YDEGEE. This CDR3 has 14 residues. The protocol was immunoSEQ multiplex PCR, while the TCRdb copy is restricted to in-frame clones and leaves out a portion. The sample records about 150,000 clones, more than 70% being singletons. J is TRBJ2-1 and V is TRBV5-8; D is uncertain. Sequencing was done on a sample of PBMCs. The clonotype was recovered from a human donor in good health. Written as DNA, the CDR3 is TGTGCCAGCAGCGAATATAGCTCCTACAATGAGCAGTTCTTC. It codes for CASSEYSSYNEQFF.